These 6 T cell receptor beta chains share one sample of origin, sequenced in a study of blood T cells in healthy people across ages. The second PCR ran roughly 7 to 12 cycles with a sample-barcoded 5' primer and J-beta primers. In TCRdb, the 5' RACE reads were re-called with MiXCR into one record per CDR3 protein. The data show about 1,400,000 distinct CDR3 sequences, around 42% seen once. Sequenced sample: blood. All receptors derive from a woman between 18 and 30 years old in good health.

This chain connects TRBV6-4 to TRBJ2-1; D tentatively fits TRBD1 or TRBD2 (5 bases each). Trimming shortened V by 6 bases and J by 1 base, and 13 bases separated the two germline ends. The CDR3 covers 15 residues. Per germline, CDR1 MRHNA and CDR2 SNTAGT. The CDR3 DNA follows: TGTGCCAGCAGCGGAATCGGGGCTTCCTACAATGAGCAGTTCTTC. Residues: CASSGIGASYNEQFF.

The chain combines TRBV20-1 with TRBJ1-1, with 7 bases that match TRBD1. Losses at the gene ends were 6 bases for V and 6 bases for J; bases not matched to a gene: 10. Germline V gives CDR1 DFQATT, CDR2 SNEGSKA (reference sequence). The CDR3 contains 13 residues. In DNA form, the CDR3 reads TGCAGTGCCCGGGACAGTTCGGACGCTGAAGCTTTCTTT. This sequence encodes CSARDSSDAEAFF.

The chain recombines TRBV6-2 or TRBV6-3 with TRBJ1-5; a possible D gene is TRBD1 (5 bases). CDR1 and CDR2 (germline): MNHEY, SVGEGT. With 6 bases removed from V and 3 bases from J, the gap between germline ends came to 9 bases. CDR3 length: 13 amino acids. This CDR3 is CASSGTPNQPQHF. For the CDR3, the DNA is TGTGCCAGCAGCGGGACTCCCAATCAGCCCCAGCATTTT.

The rearrangement uses TRBV2 and TRBJ2-2; 9 bases fit TRBD1. CDR3 length equals 14 residues. Trimming took 7 bases from V and 7 from J; bases not matched to a gene: 7. Germline CDR1 reads SNHLY; CDR2 reads FYNNEI. The CDR3 DNA sequence: TGTGCCAGCACTGGGACAGGGTGGGGCGGGGAGCTGTTTTTT. Encoded protein: CASTGTGWGGELFF.

This clonotype came up a few times. V and J are TRBV12-3 or TRBV12-4 and TRBJ1-2; no definite D call. Trimming shortened V by 6 bases and J by 4 bases, and 6 bases separated the two germline ends. CDR3 size: 11 residues. CDR3 DNA sequence: TGTGCCAGCAGGTCCTCCTATGGCTACACCTTC. It encodes CASRSSYGYTF.

The chain recombines TRBV20-1 with TRBJ2-4, with D possibly TRBD2 on 6 matching bases. Judging by the DNA end, TRBJ2-7 fits better; the J call may be wrong. Germline loops: CDR1 DFQATT, CDR2 SNEGSKA (reference sequence). CDR3 length: 16 residues. In DNA, the CDR3 is TGCAGTGCTAGTCGTACTATGGGGGGAAGGTACTACGAGCAGTACTTC. Translated: CSASRTMGGRYYEQYF.